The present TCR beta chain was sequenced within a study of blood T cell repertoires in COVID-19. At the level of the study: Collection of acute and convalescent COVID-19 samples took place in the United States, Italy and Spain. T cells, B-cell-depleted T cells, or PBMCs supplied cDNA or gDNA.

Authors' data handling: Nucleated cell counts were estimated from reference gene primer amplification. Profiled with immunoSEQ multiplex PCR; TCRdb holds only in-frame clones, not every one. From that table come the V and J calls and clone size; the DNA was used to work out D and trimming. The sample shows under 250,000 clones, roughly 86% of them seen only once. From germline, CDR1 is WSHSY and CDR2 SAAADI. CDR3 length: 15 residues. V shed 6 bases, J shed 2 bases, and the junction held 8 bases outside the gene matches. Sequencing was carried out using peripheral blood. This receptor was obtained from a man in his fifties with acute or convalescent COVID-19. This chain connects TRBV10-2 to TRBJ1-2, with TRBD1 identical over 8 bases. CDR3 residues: CASRSQGAGNYGYTF. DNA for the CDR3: TGCGCCAGCAGGAGTCAGGGGGCTGGAAACTATGGCTACACCTTC.